A selection of T cell receptor beta chains follows, all from one sample in a study of T cells in localized non-small cell lung cancer. Profiled with immunoSEQ multiplex PCR; TCRdb holds only in-frame clones, not every one. The sample carries about 21,000 clones, around 90% recorded once. Specimen: peripheral blood mononuclear cells, collected before any cancer treatment. All receptors come from a male donor at least 60 years old with stage II lung adenocarcinoma. Each CDR3 is given with its conserved first and last residue. The order of the fields is clone size, V gene, D gene, J gene, CDR3 protein, CDR3 DNA. A D gene is named only where the DNA matches it firmly. Expanded clones get a size class; other rows say once, few or many, or leave the size out.

once	TRBV7-3	TRBD2	TRBJ2-1	CASSSTSGSNEQFF	TGTGCCAGCAGCTCGACTAGCGGGAGTAATGAGCAGTTCTTC
.	TRBV28	.	TRBJ1-6	CASSLAGTGTLHF	TGTGCCAGCAGTTTAGCCGGGACCGGCACCCTCCACTTT
.	TRBV28	TRBD2	TRBJ2-3	CASSFRGGQGTQYF	TGTGCCAGCAGTTTCCGGGGGGGCCAGGGGACGCAGTATTTT
.	TRBV5-1	TRBD1	TRBJ2-1	CASSFRGQDFHNEQFF	TGCGCCAGCAGCTTTAGAGGACAGGATTTCCACAATGAGCAGTTCTTC
.	TRBV5-1	.	TRBJ2-3	CASSFQGSGADTQYF	TGCGCCAGCAGCTTTCAGGGGTCAGGGGCAGATACGCAGTATTTT
few	TRBV11-1	TRBD2	TRBJ2-1	CASRLAGQSYNEQFF	TGTGCCAGCAGGCTAGCGGGACAGTCCTACAATGAGCAGTTCTTC
.	TRBV6-1	TRBD1	TRBJ2-1	CASDRAGPYNEQFF	TGTGCCAGCGACAGGGCGGGCCCCTACAATGAGCAGTTCTTC
.	TRBV15	.	TRBJ2-7	CATSRDRRGEQYF	TGTGCCACCAGCAGAGATCGAAGGGGCGAGCAGTACTTC
.	TRBV4-1	.	TRBJ1-2	CASSQDRGDGYTF	TGCGCCAGCAGCCAAGATCGGGGAGATGGCTACACCTTC
.	TRBV29-1	.	TRBJ2-5	CSLRSGTQETQYF	TGCAGCTTGAGATCCGGGACTCAAGAGACCCAGTACTTC
.	TRBV20-1	.	TRBJ2-7	CSARGTAEQYF	TGCAGTGCTAGAGGAACTGCCGAGCAGTACTTC
few	TRBV9	.	TRBJ2-3	CASSPRGGWGTDTQYF	TGTGCCAGCAGCCCACGGGGAGGATGGGGCACAGATACGCAGTATTTT
few	TRBV5-6	.	TRBJ2-7	CASSLGGSLYEQYF	TGTGCCAGCAGCTTGGGAGGGAGCCTTTACGAGCAGTACTTC
.	TRBV2	.	TRBJ1-5	CASSREVGGSNQPQHF	TGTGCCAGCAGTCGGGAGGTAGGGGGGAGCAATCAGCCCCAGCATTTT
.	TRBV18	.	TRBJ2-3	CASSPLQGRTDTQYF	TGTGCCAGCTCACCTTTACAGGGTAGGACAGATACGCAGTATTTT
.	TRBV6-4	.	TRBJ2-3	CASSDSIEVGGTDTQYF	TGTGCCAGCAGTGACTCCATTGAGGTTGGGGGCACAGATACGCAGTATTTT
.	TRBV7-9	.	TRBJ2-1	CASSFEGAYNEQFF	TGTGCCAGCAGCTTCGAGGGAGCCTACAATGAGCAGTTCTTC
.	TRBV29-1	.	TRBJ1-1	CSAAYGGTEAFF	TGCAGCGCCGCGTATGGGGGCACTGAAGCTTTCTTT
.	TRBV7-3	.	TRBJ2-2	CASSFQGSTGELFF	TGTGCCAGCAGCTTCCAGGGGTCCACCGGGGAGCTGTTTTTT
.	TRBV10-3	.	TRBJ2-7	CAISGDSYEQYF	TGTGCCATCAGCGGGGATTCCTACGAGCAGTACTTC
.	TRBV2	.	TRBJ2-5	CASSGESGETQYF	TGTGCCAGCAGTGGAGAATCAGGAGAGACCCAGTACTTC
.	TRBV19	.	TRBJ1-5	CASSIFSVNQPQHF	TGTGCCAGTAGTATTTTTAGTGTGAATCAGCCCCAGCATTTT
.	TRBV5-1	TRBD2	TRBJ2-1	CASSLAGDDNEQFF	TGCGCCAGCAGCCTGGCGGGGGATGACAATGAGCAGTTCTTC
.	TRBV9	.	TRBJ2-1	CASSVGGGMEDEQFF	TGTGCCAGCAGCGTAGGTGGAGGGATGGAGGATGAGCAGTTCTTC
.	TRBV9	.	TRBJ2-7	CASSFNSGVGEQYF	TGTGCCAGCAGCTTCAACTCAGGGGTCGGCGAGCAGTACTTC
few	TRBV6-5	.	TRBJ2-7	CASGRGVHEQYF	TGTGCCAGCGGAAGGGGTGTCCACGAGCAGTACTTC
.	TRBV6-5	TRBD2	TRBJ2-2	CASSTGLAGLGELFF	TGTGCCAGCAGTACCGGCCTAGCGGGACTAGGGGAGCTGTTTTTT
once	TRBV10-3	.	TRBJ1-1	CAISSWDRSAEAFF	TGTGCCATCAGTAGTTGGGACCGATCAGCCGAAGCTTTCTTT
few	TRBV5-1	.	TRBJ2-7	CASSLAPPGYEQYF	TGCGCCAGCAGCTTGGCGCCCCCGGGCTACGAGCAGTACTTC
.	TRBV27	.	TRBJ2-1	CASSPLVPNEQFF	TGTGCCAGCAGCCCACTAGTCCCCAATGAGCAGTTCTTC
.	TRBV28	.	TRBJ2-1	CASSLSASRAGFF	TGTGCCAGCAGTTTATCGGCTAGCCGGGCAGGGTTCTTC
.	TRBV7-9	TRBD1	TRBJ1-3	CASSPTGGRNTIYF	TGTGCCAGCAGCCCGACAGGGGGTCGAAACACCATATATTTT
.	TRBV6-6	.	TRBJ1-5	CASSSKDTSSNQPQHF	TGTGCCAGCAGTTCCAAGGACACTTCTAGCAATCAGCCCCAGCATTTT
.	TRBV11-2	.	TRBJ2-5	CASSLNIRGETQYF	TGTGCCAGCAGCTTAAATATCAGAGGAGAGACCCAGTACTTC
.	TRBV27	.	TRBJ2-7	CASSYRWGPYEQYF	TGTGCCAGCAGTTATCGGTGGGGACCCTACGAGCAGTACTTC
.	TRBV7-2	.	TRBJ2-1	CASSLSGYNEQFF	TGTGCCAGCAGCTTAAGCGGGTACAATGAGCAGTTCTTC
.	TRBV5-1	TRBD1	TRBJ1-2	CASRMNDWTGRNTF	TGCGCCAGCAGAATGAATGATTGGACAGGGAGAAACACCTTC